This T cell receptor (beta chain) was profiled in a study of blood T cell repertoires in COVID-19. Study summary: From T cells, B-cell-depleted T cells, or PBMCs came the material, which was cDNA or gDNA.

The CDR3 loop spans 14 amino acids. The germline V gene encodes CDR1 SNHLY and CDR2 FYNNEI. V lost 4 bases, J lost 7 bases, and 7 bases stayed unmatched. Method: immunoSEQ multiplex PCR; TCRdb's copy keeps in-frame clones and lacks some. The sample yields about 80,000 clones, approximately 82% seen once. The chain joins TRBV2 to TRBJ2-1, with 7 bases lining up with TRBD1. This clonotype was obtained from a human donor in a cohort sampled during active COVID-19. The specimen sequenced was peripheral blood. CDR3 region: CASSGQGFTNEQFF. In DNA, the CDR3 is TGTGCCAGCAGTGGACAGGGTTTCACGAATGAGCAGTTCTTC.